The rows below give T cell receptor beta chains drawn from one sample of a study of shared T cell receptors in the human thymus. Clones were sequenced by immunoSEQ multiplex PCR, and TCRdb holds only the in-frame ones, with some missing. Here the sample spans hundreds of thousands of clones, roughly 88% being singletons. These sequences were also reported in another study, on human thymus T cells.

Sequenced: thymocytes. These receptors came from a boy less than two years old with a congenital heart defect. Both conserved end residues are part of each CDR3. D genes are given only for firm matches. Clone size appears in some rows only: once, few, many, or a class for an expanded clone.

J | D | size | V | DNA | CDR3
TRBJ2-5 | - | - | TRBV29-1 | TGCAGCGTTGAAACAACTAGCAGAATGCAAGAGACCCAGTACTTC | CSVETTSRMQETQYF
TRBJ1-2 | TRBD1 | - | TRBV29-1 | TGCAGCGTTGAACAACCCCAGGGGGGATATGGCTACACCTTC | CSVEQPQGGYGYTF
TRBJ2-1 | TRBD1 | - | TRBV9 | TGTGCCAGCAGCGCCGCCGGGACAGGGTCCTACAATGAGCAGTTCTTC | CASSAAGTGSYNEQFF
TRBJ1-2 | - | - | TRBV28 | TGTGCCAGCAGGTCCCCTCTCCCCAGGTCGGTCAACTATGGCTACACCTTC | CASRSPLPRSVNYGYTF
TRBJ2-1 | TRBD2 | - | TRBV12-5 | TGTGCTAGTGGTCTGGGACTAGCGGGAGGTACGAGGCAATATGAGCAGTTCTTC | CASGLGLAGGTRQYEQFF
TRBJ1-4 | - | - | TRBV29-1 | TGCAGCACGGACAGCCCAAATGAAAAACTGTTTTTT | CSTDSPNEKLFF
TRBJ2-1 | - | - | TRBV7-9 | TGTGCCAGCAGCACCGAAGGGGATGAGCAGTTCTTC | CASSTEGDEQFF
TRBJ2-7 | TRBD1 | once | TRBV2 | TGTGCCAGCAGTGAAGCTGGCGACAGGGACTACGAGCAGTACTTC | CASSEAGDRDYEQYF
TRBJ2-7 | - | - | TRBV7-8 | TGTGCCAGCAGCTCTTATGACGGGTTCCCCAACTACGAGCAGTACTTC | CASSSYDGFPNYEQYF
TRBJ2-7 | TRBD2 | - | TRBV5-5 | TGTGCCAGCAGCTCCCCTCCCTCTAGCGGGAGGGCCTACGAGCAGTACTTC | CASSSPPSSGRAYEQYF
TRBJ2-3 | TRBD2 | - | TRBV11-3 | TGTGCCAGCAGCCCTACTAGCGGGAGACCACCAGATACGCAGTATTTT | CASSPTSGRPPDTQYF
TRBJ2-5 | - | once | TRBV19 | TGTGCCAGTAGGGGGGACATCGGGGGGAAAGAGACCCAGTACTTC | CASRGDIGGKETQYF
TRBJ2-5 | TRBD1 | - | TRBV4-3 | TGCGCCAGCAGCCAGCATGGGACAGCCCGGGAGACCCAGTACTTC | CASSQHGTARETQYF
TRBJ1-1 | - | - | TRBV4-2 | TGTGCCAGCAGCCGCCCCGACAGGCTCAAGTCCCCGAACACTGAAGCTTTCTTT | CASSRPDRLKSPNTEAFF
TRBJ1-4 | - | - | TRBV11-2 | TGTGCCAGCAGTTTCCCGGGGGGGGGTAATGAAAAACTGTTTTTT | CASSFPGGGNEKLFF
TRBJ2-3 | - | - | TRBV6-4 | TGTGCCAGCAGTGAGACAGCGGGCTCTGGCACAGATACGCAGTATTTT | CASSETAGSGTDTQYF
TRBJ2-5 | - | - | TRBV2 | TGTGCCTGGGGGGGCGTGGAGACCCAGTACTTC | CAWGGVETQYF
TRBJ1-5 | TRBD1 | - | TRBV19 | TGTGCCAGTAGTATAAGAGGGACAGTCGATTTTAGCAATCAGCCCCAGCATTTT | CASSIRGTVDFSNQPQHF
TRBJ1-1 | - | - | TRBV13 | TGTGCCAGCAGGCTTGGGGGGAGTGAAGCTTTCTTT | CASRLGGSEAFF
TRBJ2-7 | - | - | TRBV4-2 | TGTGCCAGCAGCCAAGATCGGTACGAGCAGTACTTC | CASSQDRYEQYF
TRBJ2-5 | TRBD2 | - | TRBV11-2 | TGTGCCAGCAGGCTGACTAGCGGGAGGGGGGAGACCCAGTACTTC | CASRLTSGRGETQYF
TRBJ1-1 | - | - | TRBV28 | TGTGCCAGCCGGGACTCCTCTTGTGAAGCTTTCTTT | CASRDSSCEAFF
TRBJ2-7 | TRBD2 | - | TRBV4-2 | TGTGCCAGCACCACGGGACAGTGGACTAGCGGGATTCCTTCCTACGAGCAGTACTTC | CASTTGQWTSGIPSYEQYF
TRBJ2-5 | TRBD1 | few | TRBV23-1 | TGCGCCAGCTCGTCGACAGGGGGGGAGACCCAGTACTTC | CASSSTGGETQYF
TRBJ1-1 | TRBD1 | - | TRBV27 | TGTGCCAGCAGTTTATCACCGGTTGGACAGGCTATGGAAGCTTTCTTT | CASSLSPVGQAMEAFF
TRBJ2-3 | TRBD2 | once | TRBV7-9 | TGTGCCAGCAGCTCGGGAGGGCCCACAGATACGCAGTATTTT | CASSSGGPTDTQYF
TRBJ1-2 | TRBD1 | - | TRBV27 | TGTGCCACCTCCGCAGGGGGACAGGTTAATAACTATGGCTACACCTTC | CATSAGGQVNNYGYTF
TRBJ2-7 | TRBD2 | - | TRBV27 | TGTGCCAGCAGTTTATCCCCTGTTGCGGGAGGTTACGAGCAGTACTTC | CASSLSPVAGGYEQYF
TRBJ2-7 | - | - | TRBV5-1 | TGCGCCAGCAGCGTGGCGGGATCCCGCTACGAGCAGTACTTC | CASSVAGSRYEQYF
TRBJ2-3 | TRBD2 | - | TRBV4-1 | TGCGCCAGCAGCCAAGTTTCGGCTAGCGGGACCCCCAGCACAGATACGCAGTATTTT | CASSQVSASGTPSTDTQYF
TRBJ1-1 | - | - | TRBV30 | TGTGCCTGGAGTGACCGAGGGGGGAACACTGAAGCTTTCTTT | CAWSDRGGNTEAFF
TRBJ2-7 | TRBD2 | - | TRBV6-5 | TGTGCCAGCAGTTCCCCGACTAGCGGGAGCTACGAGCAGTACTTC | CASSSPTSGSYEQYF
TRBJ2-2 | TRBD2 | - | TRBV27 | TGTGCCAGCAGTTTATCCCTGACTAGCCAGAGTCGCGGGGAGCTGTTTTTT | CASSLSLTSQSRGELFF
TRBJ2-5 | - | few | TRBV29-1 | TGCAGCGTTGGCCCCAGGGGAGAGACCCAGTACTTC | CSVGPRGETQYF
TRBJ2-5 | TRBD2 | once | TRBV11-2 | TGTGCCAGCAGCTCTCCGGGACTAGCGGGAGAAGAGACCCAGTACTTC | CASSSPGLAGEETQYF
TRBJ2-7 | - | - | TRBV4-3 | TGCGCCAGCAGCCAAGATTGGGTGGCTAGCTACGAGCAGTACTTC | CASSQDWVASYEQYF
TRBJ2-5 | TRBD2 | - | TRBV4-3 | TGCGCCAGCAGCCAACACTGGGAGGGAGGGGAAGAGACCCAGTACTTC | CASSQHWEGGEETQYF
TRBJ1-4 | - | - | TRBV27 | TGTGCCAGCAGAGCACACAGGGCCAATAATGAAAAACTGTTTTTT | CASRAHRANNEKLFF
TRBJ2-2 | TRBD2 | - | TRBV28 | TGTGCCAGCAGACCAACCTATAGCGGGAGTTTTACCGGGGAGCTGTTTTTT | CASRPTYSGSFTGELFF
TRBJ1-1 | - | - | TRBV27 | TGTGCCAGCAGTCCCGAGGGGGGGGGCAGAATGAACACTGAAGCTTTCTTT | CASSPEGGGRMNTEAFF
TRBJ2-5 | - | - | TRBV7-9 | TGTGCCAGCAGCTTATCTAGCGAGGGAGAGACCCAGTACTTC | CASSLSSEGETQYF
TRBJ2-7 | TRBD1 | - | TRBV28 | TGTGCCAGCAGACATGACAGGGGGCGATTGAAAGAGCAGTACTTC | CASRHDRGRLKEQYF
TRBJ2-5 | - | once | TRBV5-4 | TGTGCCAGCAGCGAACTAGGGCAAGAGACCCAGTACTTC | CASSELGQETQYF
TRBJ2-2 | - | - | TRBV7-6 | TGTGCCAGCAGCTTTTCCAGGGGTAACACCGGGGAGCTGTTTTTT | CASSFSRGNTGELFF
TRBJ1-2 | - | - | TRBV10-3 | TGTGCCATCAGTGATGAGGTGACAGCCCAAGATGGCTACACCTTC | CAISDEVTAQDGYTF